The 9 T cell receptor beta chains below were found in one sample sequenced in a study of blood T cell repertoires in COVID-19. Assay: immunoSEQ multiplex PCR; the TCRdb copy retains only in-frame clones and omits some. This sample has approximately 210,000 clones, with around four fifths found just once. The sequencing input was peripheral blood. Source of these receptors: a woman in her sixties or seventies with active or convalescent COVID-19.

Notes on this clone: The sample carries other DNA sequences with the same CDR3. This chain joins TRBV24-1 and TRBJ2-7; TRBD1 might be the D (5 bases). The CDR3 extends over 14 amino acids. V lost 2 bases to trimming and J lost 3 bases, with 10 bases between them. The germline CDR1 and CDR2 sequences are KGHDR and SFDVKD. CDR3 region: CATSDSDRVYEQYF. CDR3 nucleotides: TGTGCCACCAGTGATTCCGACAGAGTCTACGAGCAGTACTTC.

The chain is built from TRBV14 and TRBJ1-1, with D possibly TRBD1 on 5 matching bases. The CDR3 length is 14 residues. Germline CDR1 SGHDN, CDR2 FVKESK. V lost 8 bases to trimming and J lost 5 bases, with 18 bases between them. The CDR3 bases are TGTGCCAGCGCCCCCAGGGCCGTCCTGACTGAAGCTTTCTTT. This sequence encodes CASAPRAVLTEAFF. The full variable domain, rest sourced from reference TRBV14 and TRBJ1-1, is EAGVTQFPSHSVIEKGQTVTLRCDPISGHDNLYWYRRVMGKEIKFLLHFVKESKQDESGMPNNRFLAERTGGTYSTLKVQPAELEDSGVYFCASAPRAVLTEAFFGQGTRLTVV.

The chain couples TRBV5-1 to TRBJ2-1, with D unclear. Germline CDR1 is SGHRS and CDR2 is YFSETQ. The CDR3 has 15 residues. Trimming cost V 4 bases and J 0 bases, with 11 bases left between them. CDR3 protein: CASSPLSSSYNEQFF. In nucleotides, the CDR3 is TGCGCCAGCAGCCCCCTAAGTAGCTCCTACAATGAGCAGTTCTTC.

The chain is built from TRBV27 and TRBJ1-1, with no clear D. V was shortened by 2 bases and J by 4 bases, with 11 bases between the two germline ends. In germline, CDR1 is MNHEY, CDR2 SMNVEV (reference sequence). The CDR3 spans 14 residues. The CDR3 DNA follows: TGTGCCAGCAGTTTACCCGGGTTTATCACTGAAGCTTTCTTT. It specifies CASSLPGFITEAFF.

The chain employs TRBV4-1 and TRBJ1-4; weak D call: TRBD1 (6 bases). From germline, CDR1 is MGHRA and CDR2 YSYEKL. CDR3 length equals 13 residues. V gave up 1 base and J gave up 8 bases, with 8 bases separating them. DNA for the CDR3: TGCGCCAGCAGCCAAGGCAGGGGCGAAAAACTGTTTTTT. It is translated as CASSQGRGEKLFF.

The rearrangement joins TRBV28 to TRBJ1-5; TRBD1 is a possible D gene (6 bases). V shed 2 bases and J shed 4 bases, with 9 bases lying between them. This CDR3 is 14 amino acids long. Germline V lookup: CDR1 MDHEN, CDR2 SYDVKM. As DNA, the CDR3 is TGTGCCAGCAGTTTAGCAGGGGAAAATCAGCCCCAGCATTTT. Amino acid sequence: CASSLAGENQPQHF.

This clone was observed once. V is TRBV28 and J is TRBJ2-7; 7 bases align to TRBD2. This CDR3 contains 15 residues. V shed 3 bases and J 2 bases; nucleotides not matched to a gene: 7. Germline CDR1 and CDR2: MDHEN and SYDVKM. The CDR3 coding sequence is TGTGCCAGCAGTTTCCCGGGGGGTATGACCTACGAGCAGTACTTC. This encodes CASSFPGGMTYEQYF.

V usage is TRBV5-1 and J usage is TRBJ2-3; D is unclear. This CDR3 comprises 15 residues. V lost 4 bases to trimming and J lost 4 bases, with 16 bases between them. Germline-derived CDR1 and CDR2 are SGHRS and YFSETQ. CDR3 sequence (DNA): TGCGCCAGCAGCCCCGTCTTGGCCGTACCAGATACGCAGTATTTT. This encodes CASSPVLAVPDTQYF.

The chain links TRBV7-2 to TRBJ2-3; 8 bases map to TRBD2. This CDR3 has 18 amino acids. In germline, CDR1 is SGHTA, CDR2 FQGNSA. Trimming at V came to 5 bases and at J to 0 bases, leaving 13 bases not matched to a gene. Written as DNA, the CDR3 is TGTGCCAGCAGCCCACACCGGACTAGCAGACCTAGCACAGATACGCAGTATTTT. As protein: CASSPHRTSRPSTDTQYF. The complete variable domain, with remaining parts taken from reference TRBV7-2 and TRBJ2-3, reads GAGVSQSPSNKVTEKGKDVELRCDPISGHTALYWYRQSLGQGLEFLIYFQGNSAPDKSGLPSDRFSAERTGGSVSTLTIQRTQQEDSAVYLCASSPHRTSRPSTDTQYFGPGTRLTVL.